This TCR beta chain was recovered during a study of blood T cell repertoires in COVID-19. Trimming cost V 0 bases and J 3 bases; bases outside gene matches: 6. Germline V gives CDR1 LGHNA, CDR2 YSLEER. The CDR3 has 18 residues. In the authors' workflow: Estimation of nucleated cell counts relied on the amplification of reference gene primers. The table came from immunoSEQ multiplex PCR; TCRdb's copy has only in-frame clones and leaves some out. The V and J calls and the clone size are those of that table, but D and trimming were determined from the DNA. The table lists about 62,000 clones, 80% to 90% of them singletons, with 18% in the top ten.

Specimen: peripheral blood. The rearrangement links TRBV4-3 to TRBJ1-5, with 12 positions matching TRBD1. This receptor was obtained from a woman aged 55-69 years with COVID-19, enrolled during active disease. Here the CDR3 reads CASSQDLGTGGLNQPQHF. CDR3 DNA sequence: TGCGCCAGCAGCCAAGACCTCGGGACAGGGGGCCTCAATCAGCCCCAGCATTTT.